These T cell receptor beta chains were read from a single sample in a study of cytomegalovirus exposure and HLA in healthy donors. Assay used: immunoSEQ multiplex PCR; TCRdb lists only in-frame clones, some missing. The sample comprises 100,000 to 150,000 clones, 80% of which are singletons, and about 4% rests with the top ten. Sample: PBMCs. These receptors were obtained from a woman aged 40 to 50 in good health and CMV-seronegative. Both conserved end residues are part of each CDR3. Each record gives: clone size, J gene, D gene, V gene, CDR3 DNA, CDR3 protein. A D gene is named only where the DNA matches it firmly. Some rows mark clone size as missing; the rest say once, few, many or name a class of expanded clone.

clone_size: -; j_call: TRBJ1-1; d_call: -; v_call: TRBV5-1; cdr3_nt: TGCGCCAGCAGTGGGGGGAGGGAATTGAACACTGAAGCTTTCTTT; cdr3_aa: CASSGGRELNTEAFF
clone_size: -; j_call: TRBJ1-1; d_call: TRBD1; v_call: TRBV10-3; cdr3_nt: TGTGCCATCAGGGAACAGGGGCGCACTGAAGCTTTCTTT; cdr3_aa: CAIREQGRTEAFF
clone_size: -; j_call: TRBJ2-1; d_call: -; v_call: TRBV19; cdr3_nt: TGTGCCAGTAGTAAACCTCAGGGGTTGTATGAGCAGTTCTTC; cdr3_aa: CASSKPQGLYEQFF
clone_size: few; j_call: TRBJ1-5; d_call: -; v_call: TRBV5-5; cdr3_nt: TGTGCCAGCAGCTGGGTGGACAGTCAGCCCCAGCATTTT; cdr3_aa: CASSWVDSQPQHF
clone_size: -; j_call: TRBJ2-3; d_call: -; v_call: TRBV28; cdr3_nt: TGTGCCAGCAGTTTAGATAGCCCTTACACAGATACGCAGTATTTT; cdr3_aa: CASSLDSPYTDTQYF
clone_size: -; j_call: TRBJ2-5; d_call: -; v_call: TRBV18; cdr3_nt: TGTGCCAGCTCACCAGGTGGGGGCTTTGACCAAGAGACCCAGTACTTC; cdr3_aa: CASSPGGGFDQETQYF
clone_size: -; j_call: TRBJ2-5; d_call: TRBD2; v_call: TRBV7-8; cdr3_nt: TGTGCCAGCAGCCGTCGGGAGGACCAAGAGACCCAGTACTTC; cdr3_aa: CASSRREDQETQYF
clone_size: -; j_call: TRBJ1-5; d_call: TRBD1; v_call: TRBV7-2; cdr3_nt: TGTGCCAGCAGCTTAGGGACAGGGGAGGCTCAGCCCCAGCATTTT; cdr3_aa: CASSLGTGEAQPQHF
clone_size: -; j_call: TRBJ1-5; d_call: TRBD1; v_call: TRBV2; cdr3_nt: TGTGCCAGCAGGCCTACAGGGGGTCAGCCCCAGCATTTT; cdr3_aa: CASRPTGGQPQHF
clone_size: -; j_call: TRBJ2-1; d_call: TRBD1; v_call: TRBV19; cdr3_nt: TGTGCCAGTACCGCGGGACAGGGTTACAATGAGCAGTTCTTC; cdr3_aa: CASTAGQGYNEQFF
clone_size: -; j_call: TRBJ1-1; d_call: TRBD1; v_call: TRBV2; cdr3_nt: TGTGCCAGCAGTGGACGGACAGGGGACACTGAAGCTTTCTTT; cdr3_aa: CASSGRTGDTEAFF
clone_size: -; j_call: TRBJ2-5; d_call: -; v_call: TRBV28; cdr3_nt: TGTGCCAGCACCTCGTTGGGCGATGGCCAAGAGACCCAGTACTTC; cdr3_aa: CASTSLGDGQETQYF
clone_size: once; j_call: TRBJ1-1; d_call: -; v_call: TRBV5-6; cdr3_nt: TGTGCCAGCAGCTTGAATTGGGACACAACGAACACTGAAGCTTTCTTT; cdr3_aa: CASSLNWDTTNTEAFF
clone_size: -; j_call: TRBJ1-2; d_call: TRBD1; v_call: TRBV9; cdr3_nt: TGTGCCAGCAGCGCCGATGACAGGGGGACTGGCTACACCTTC; cdr3_aa: CASSADDRGTGYTF
clone_size: -; j_call: TRBJ2-3; d_call: TRBD1; v_call: TRBV29-1; cdr3_nt: TGCAGCGTTCTCCGGGACAGGGGATTTACAGATACGCAGTATTTT; cdr3_aa: CSVLRDRGFTDTQYF
clone_size: once; j_call: TRBJ2-6; d_call: TRBD1; v_call: TRBV28; cdr3_nt: TGTGCCAGCAGTCCCGGGACAGGGTCGCCTTCTGGGGCCAACGTCCTGACTTTC; cdr3_aa: CASSPGTGSPSGANVLTF
clone_size: -; j_call: TRBJ2-1; d_call: -; v_call: TRBV7-2; cdr3_nt: TGTGCCAGCAGCTTAGGGGCGACCGGGGGTGAGCAGTTCTTC; cdr3_aa: CASSLGATGGEQFF
clone_size: -; j_call: TRBJ1-1; d_call: -; v_call: TRBV29-1; cdr3_nt: TGCAGCGTTGACAGGGAGAACACTGAAGCTTTCTTT; cdr3_aa: CSVDRENTEAFF
clone_size: -; j_call: TRBJ1-1; d_call: -; v_call: TRBV27; cdr3_nt: TGTGCCAGCAGTTTATTAGGGGGGGGGACTGAAGCTTTCTTT; cdr3_aa: CASSLLGGGTEAFF
clone_size: -; j_call: TRBJ1-1; d_call: -; v_call: TRBV19; cdr3_nt: TGTGCCAGTAGTATTGGCAGCCCGGGGGCTGAAGCTTTCTTT; cdr3_aa: CASSIGSPGAEAFF
clone_size: few; j_call: TRBJ1-4; d_call: TRBD1; v_call: TRBV7-9; cdr3_nt: TGTGCCAGCAGACTACAGGGGGGTAATGAAAAACTGTTTTTT; cdr3_aa: CASRLQGGNEKLFF
clone_size: -; j_call: TRBJ1-5; d_call: TRBD1; v_call: TRBV19; cdr3_nt: TGTGCCAGTAGTCCTGGGACAGCCAGCGGACCCCAGCATTTT; cdr3_aa: CASSPGTASGPQHF
clone_size: -; j_call: TRBJ2-7; d_call: TRBD1; v_call: TRBV6-5; cdr3_nt: TGTGCCAGCAGGGGACAGGGGATCTACGAGCAGTACTTC; cdr3_aa: CASRGQGIYEQYF
clone_size: -; j_call: TRBJ2-3; d_call: TRBD1; v_call: TRBV19; cdr3_nt: TGTGCCAGTAGGACAGGGGCGGGCACAGATACGCAGTATTTT; cdr3_aa: CASRTGAGTDTQYF
clone_size: -; j_call: TRBJ1-5; d_call: TRBD1; v_call: TRBV18; cdr3_nt: TGTGCCAGCTCACCTCCCGGGACAGCCCAGCCCCAGCATTTT; cdr3_aa: CASSPPGTAQPQHF
clone_size: -; j_call: TRBJ1-1; d_call: -; v_call: TRBV5-1; cdr3_nt: TGCGCCAGCAGCTCGCGGACAGTAGGGACTGAAGCTTTCTTT; cdr3_aa: CASSSRTVGTEAFF
clone_size: -; j_call: TRBJ1-1; d_call: -; v_call: TRBV29-1; cdr3_nt: TGCAGCGTTGATCGGATGGGGGGCACTGAAGCTTTCTTT; cdr3_aa: CSVDRMGGTEAFF
clone_size: -; j_call: TRBJ1-2; d_call: TRBD1; v_call: TRBV5-1; cdr3_nt: TGCGCCAGCAGCTTGGATGGACAGGGGTATGGCTACACCTTC; cdr3_aa: CASSLDGQGYGYTF
clone_size: once; j_call: TRBJ2-7; d_call: -; v_call: TRBV7-2; cdr3_nt: TGTGCCAGCAGCTTATATCCTAGCCCTACCGAGCAGTACTTC; cdr3_aa: CASSLYPSPTEQYF
clone_size: -; j_call: TRBJ2-5; d_call: TRBD2; v_call: TRBV27; cdr3_nt: TGTGCCAGCAGTTTTGGGGCTAGCGGGGCCCCAGGGACCCAGTACTTC; cdr3_aa: CASSFGASGAPGTQYF
clone_size: -; j_call: TRBJ2-1; d_call: TRBD2; v_call: TRBV9; cdr3_nt: TGTGCCAGCACCGGGCTAGCGGACAATGAGCAGTTCTTC; cdr3_aa: CASTGLADNEQFF
clone_size: few; j_call: TRBJ2-5; d_call: TRBD1; v_call: TRBV2; cdr3_nt: TGTGCCAGCAGCGCCTCGGGACAGCAAGAGACCCAGTACTTC; cdr3_aa: CASSASGQQETQYF
clone_size: -; j_call: TRBJ1-1; d_call: -; v_call: TRBV10-3; cdr3_nt: TGTGCCATCAGGATATCCCCGACAGAGAACACTGAAGCTTTCTTT; cdr3_aa: CAIRISPTENTEAFF
clone_size: -; j_call: TRBJ1-6; d_call: -; v_call: TRBV7-9; cdr3_nt: TGTGCCAGCAGCACGACAACCTATAATTCACCCCTCCACTTT; cdr3_aa: CASSTTTYNSPLHF
clone_size: few; j_call: TRBJ1-1; d_call: TRBD1; v_call: TRBV6-5; cdr3_nt: TGTGCCAGCAGGACAGGGGCGAACACTGAAGCTTTCTTT; cdr3_aa: CASRTGANTEAFF
clone_size: few; j_call: TRBJ1-2; d_call: -; v_call: TRBV29-1; cdr3_nt: TGCAGCGTTGACCGGCCAGGCCCACGGGGCTATGGCTACACCTTC; cdr3_aa: CSVDRPGPRGYGYTF
clone_size: once; j_call: TRBJ2-1; d_call: TRBD1; v_call: TRBV7-7; cdr3_nt: TGTGCTAGCAGTCTGGGACAGGGGTCCTACAATGAGCAGTTCTTC; cdr3_aa: CASSLGQGSYNEQFF
clone_size: once; j_call: TRBJ1-6; d_call: TRBD1; v_call: TRBV5-1; cdr3_nt: TGCGCCAGCAGCACCAGGGACAGGACAAGCTCCTATAATTCACCCCTCCACTTT; cdr3_aa: CASSTRDRTSSYNSPLHF